This TCR beta chain was identified during a study of T cell responses to AZD1222 COVID-19 vaccine. General study findings and limits: Sampled repertoires all dated from after the peak T cell response.

About this clone itself: What it binds is not known.

The germline V gene encodes CDR1 MDHEN and CDR2 SYDVKM. Trimming removed 3 bases from V and 5 bases from J, with 8 bases in between. The CDR3 loop spans 12 amino acids. Clones were read by immunoSEQ multiplex PCR, and TCRdb kept only the in-frame ones, dropping some. The sample has 120,000 to 150,000 clones, about 89% seen once. This TCR came from an adult who received the MenACWY meningococcal vaccine as a control. The chain links TRBV28 to TRBJ2-7; D is unresolved. Sequencing was performed on peripheral blood, taken 28 days after the second dose of the MenACWY control vaccine. CDR3 DNA: TGTGCCAGCAGTTTTCTGTTGCACGAGCAGTACTTC. Protein sequence: CASSFLLHEQYF.